The next 5 T cell receptor beta chains were all read from a single sample in a study of shared clonotypes between healthy human individuals. The naive CD8 subset, CD45RO-negative cells positively selected for CCR7, excluded terminally differentiated effector memory CD45RA+ cells. This table comes from immunoSEQ multiplex PCR, and its TCRdb copy is limited to in-frame clones, with some not included. Of 1.5 million to 2.5 million clones in the sample, roughly 94% are singletons; the top ten hold 1% to 1.5%. The source material was naive CD8+ T cells sorted from blood. All receptors come from a man between 18 and 29 years old in good health.

The rearrangement links TRBV5-4 to TRBJ2-7, with D perhaps TRBD1 (6 bases). This CDR3 has 16 residues. V dropped 0 bases and J dropped 3 bases, with 16 bases sitting between them. From germline, CDR1 is SGHNT and CDR2 YYREEE (reference sequence). The CDR3 DNA is TGTGCCAGCAGCTTGGAGGGGGAAAGGGCTTTCTACGAGCAGTACTTC. Its translation is CASSLEGERAFYEQYF. The full variable domain, its missing parts supplied by reference TRBV5-4 and TRBJ2-7, is ETGVTQSPTHLIKTRGQQVTLRCSSQSGHNTVSWYQQALGQGPQFIFQYYREEENGRGNFPPRFSGLQFPNYSSELNVNALELDDSALYLCASSLEGERAFYEQYFGPGTRLTVT.

The chain combines TRBV2 with TRBJ1-4, with D unclear. V was shortened by 0 bases and J by 7 bases, with 12 bases between the two germline ends. CDR1 and CDR2 from the germline V gene are SNHLY and FYNNEI. CDR3 size: 15 residues. The CDR3 here is CASSEAPRIGEKLFF. CDR3 bases: TGTGCCAGCAGTGAAGCGCCTCGGATAGGTGAAAAACTGTTTTTT.

V is TRBV10-3 and J is TRBJ2-1, with 10 bases that match TRBD2. This CDR3 has 13 amino acids. Germline V gene lookup returns CDR1 ENHRY and CDR2 SYGVKD. Losses at the gene ends were 11 bases for V and 3 bases for J; bases not matched to a gene: 4. CDR3 coding DNA: TGTGCCGCCGGGACTAGCGTCTACAATGAGCAGTTCTTC. Protein product: CAAGTSVYNEQFF.

This rearrangement joins TRBV27 to TRBJ2-1; D perhaps matches TRBD2 (6 bases). Looked up from germline, CDR1 is MNHEY and CDR2 is SMNVEV (reference sequence). This CDR3 is 16 amino acids long. The V gene lost 4 bases and the J gene lost 2 bases, with 15 bases spanning the gap. CDR3: CASSSNREHTYNEQFF. CDR3 coding DNA: TGTGCCAGCAGTTCTAACCGGGAGCATACCTACAATGAGCAGTTCTTC.

This clone was counted a single time. The chain is built from TRBV13 and TRBJ2-7, with D perhaps TRBD1 (6 bases). V gave up 4 bases and J gave up 4 bases, with 17 bases separating them. Looked up from germline, CDR1 is PRHDT and CDR2 is FYEKMQ (reference sequence). This CDR3 spans 15 amino acids. The DNA for the CDR3 is TGTGCCAGCAGCTCAGTCCGGGACACCCGATACGAGCAGTACTTC. Translation: CASSSVRDTRYEQYF.